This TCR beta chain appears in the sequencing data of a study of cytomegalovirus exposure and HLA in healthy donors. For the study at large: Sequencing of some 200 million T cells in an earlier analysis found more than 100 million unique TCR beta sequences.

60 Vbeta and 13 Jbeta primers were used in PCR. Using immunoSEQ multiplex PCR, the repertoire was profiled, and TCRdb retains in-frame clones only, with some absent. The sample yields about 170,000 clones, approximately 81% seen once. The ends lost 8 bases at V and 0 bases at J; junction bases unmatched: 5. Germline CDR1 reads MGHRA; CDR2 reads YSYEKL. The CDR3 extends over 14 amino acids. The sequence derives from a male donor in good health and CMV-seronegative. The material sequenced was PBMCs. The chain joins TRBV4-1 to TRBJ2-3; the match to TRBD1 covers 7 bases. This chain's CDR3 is CASQTGASTDTQYF. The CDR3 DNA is TGCGCCAGCCAAACAGGGGCTAGCACAGATACGCAGTATTTT.